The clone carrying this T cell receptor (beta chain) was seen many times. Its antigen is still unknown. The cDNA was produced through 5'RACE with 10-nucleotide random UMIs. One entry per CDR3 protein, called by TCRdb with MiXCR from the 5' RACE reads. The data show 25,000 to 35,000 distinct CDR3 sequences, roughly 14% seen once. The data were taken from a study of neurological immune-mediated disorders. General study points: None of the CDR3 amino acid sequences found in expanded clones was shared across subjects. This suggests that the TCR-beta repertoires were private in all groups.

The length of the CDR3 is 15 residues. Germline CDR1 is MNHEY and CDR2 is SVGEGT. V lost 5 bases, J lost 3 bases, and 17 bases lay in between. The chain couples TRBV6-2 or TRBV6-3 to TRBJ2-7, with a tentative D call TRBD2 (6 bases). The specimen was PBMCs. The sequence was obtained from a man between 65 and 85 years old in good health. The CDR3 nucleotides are TGTGCCAGCAGTCCCGGGGTAGCGGATTACTACGAGCAGTACTTC. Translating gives CASSPGVADYYEQYF.